Given below is one TCR beta chain in context. This entry comes from a study of Ad26.COV2.S vaccination and SARS-CoV-2 variants. Across the whole study: As a participant in COV1001, the donor was in the Ad26.COV2.S trial arm. Intramuscular Ad26.COV2.S at 5x10^10 or 1x10^11 viral particles.

Stated treatment: approximately 18 received Ad26.COV2.S at low or high dose, single or two shots; 5 received placebo; per-sample allocation not given. Day 63 after the first injection of vaccine or placebo was the sampling time. Donation was by an adult aged 18-55 years who was in Boston. TCRdb's table, derived via immunoSEQ multiplex PCR, lists solely in-frame clones and lacks some. The sample consists of roughly 400,000 clones, about 92% of them appearing once. V lost 0 bases and J lost 10, with 7 bases in between. The CDR3 extends over 11 amino acids. Germline CDR1 and CDR2: SGHTS and YDEGEE. Sequencing used peripheral blood, obtained in a trial of Ad26.COV2.S vaccine versus placebo. The source of this sequence is a person aged 18-65 years who received the Ad26.COV2.S COVID-19 vaccine or a placebo. The V and J genes are TRBV5-8 and TRBJ1-1; D is ambiguous. The CDR3 sequence is CASSLEAGAFF. CDR3 coding DNA: TGTGCCAGCAGCTTGGAAGCTGGAGCTTTCTTT.